The present TCR beta chain was sequenced within a study of identical twins. In TCRdb, the 5' RACE reads were re-called with MiXCR into one record per CDR3 protein. The sample records about 260,000 distinct CDR3 sequences, 7% being singletons. The CDR3 has 16 residues. Unmatched junction bases numbered 10, after V lost 4 bases and J lost 6 bases. Germline V lookup: CDR1 LGHNA, CDR2 YNFKEQ. This clonotype was seen a handful of times. The data also belong to a second study, concerning yellow fever vaccine responses in identical twins.

This sequence joins TRBV4-2 and TRBJ2-2; 8 positions match TRBD1. This TCR was recovered from a woman aged 18-35 years in good health. Sequenced input: memory (CD45RO+) T cells sorted from blood. The CDR3 DNA is TGTGCCAGCAGCCGAAACAGGGGGTCGTGGTCCGGGGAGCTGTTTTTT. Amino acid sequence: CASSRNRGSWSGELFF.